A single sample is the source of the 16 T cell receptor beta chains below, sequenced in a study of T cells after yellow fever vaccination. TCRdb re-analysed the 5' RACE reads in MiXCR, keeping a single row per CDR3 protein. The sample shows some 350,000 distinct CDR3 sequences, under 5% of them seen only once. The material was PBMCs, obtained 5 days after the yellow fever booster vaccination. These receptors were collected from a man in his late teens or twenties who received the YFV17D yellow fever vaccine.

V and J are TRBV15 and TRBJ2-1; 8 bases align to TRBD2. The CDR3 is 14 amino acids. Per the germline V gene, CDR1 is LNHNV and CDR2 is YYDKDF (reference sequence). Germline trimming cut 1 base from V and 9 bases from J; bases unmatched to any gene: 5. The CDR3 sequence is CATSRGELAGEQFF. The CDR3 bases are TGTGCCACCAGCAGAGGGGAGCTAGCGGGTGAGCAGTTCTTC. The variable domain in full, with the rest retrieved from reference TRBV15 and TRBJ2-1, is DAMVIQNPRYQVTQFGKPVTLSCSQTLNHNVMYWYQQKSSQAPKLLFHYYDKDFNNEADTPDNFQSRRPNTSFCFLDIRSPGLGDTAMYLCATSRGELAGEQFFGPGTRLTVL.

The J gene is TRBJ1-2, the V gene TRBV4-3; D is unresolved. V lost 6 bases, J lost 3 bases, and 11 bases lay in between. The CDR3 is 13 residues long. The germline V gene has CDR1 LGHNA and CDR2 YSLEER. DNA of the CDR3: TGCGCCAGCAGTCCTCGCTCCTACTATGGCTACACCTTC. This gives the protein CASSPRSYYGYTF.

The chain has TRBV6-5 and TRBJ1-3; 9 bases match TRBD1. The CDR3 is 16 amino acids. Looked up from germline, CDR1 is MNHEY and CDR2 is SVGAGI. Germline trimming cut 5 bases from V and 0 bases from J; bases unmatched to any gene: 5. CDR3 sequence reads: CASSLTQGASGNTIYF. In DNA form, the CDR3 reads TGTGCCAGCAGTCTAACACAGGGGGCCTCTGGAAACACCATATATTTT.

V and J are TRBV7-9 and TRBJ1-2; possible D gene TRBD1, 6 bases. The CDR3 covers 16 residues. The V and J ends lost 5 bases and 3 bases respectively, with 19 bases between them. Germline CDR1 SEHNR, CDR2 FQNEAQ (reference sequence). The CDR3 DNA sequence: TGTGCCAGCAGCCCGACAGCCGCACAGGGTGACTATGGCTACACCTTC. Amino acid sequence: CASSPTAAQGDYGYTF.

The chain carries TRBV5-1 and TRBJ2-1; D may be TRBD2 (6 bases). Trimming removed 1 base from V and 6 bases from J, with 14 bases in between. Germline-derived CDR1 and CDR2 are SGHRS and YFSETQ. The CDR3 runs 15 residues. CDR3 amino acids: CASSLSSAGSNEQFF. The CDR3 nucleotides are TGCGCCAGCAGCTTGTCATCGGCGGGGTCCAATGAGCAGTTCTTC.

The V call is TRBV6-6, the J call TRBJ1-5, with D unresolved. V shed 6 bases and J shed 0 bases, with 6 bases lying between them. The CDR3 is made up of 13 amino acids. Germline V gene data show CDR1 as MNHNY and CDR2 as SVGAGI (reference sequence). CDR3 region: CASRWISNQPQHF. The CDR3 nucleotides read TGTGCCAGCAGATGGATTAGCAATCAGCCCCAGCATTTT.

The sample holds a few counts of this clonotype. The chain joins TRBV14 to TRBJ1-3, with 7 bases fitting TRBD1. V lost 7 bases, J lost 4 bases, and 7 bases stayed unmatched. Germline lookup yields CDR1 SGHDN and CDR2 FVKESK. The CDR3 runs to 14 residues. DNA for the CDR3: TGTGCCAGCACCCACACAGGGGTCGGAAACACCATATATTTT. This sequence encodes CASTHTGVGNTIYF.

This clonotype came up many times. V is TRBV11-2 and J is TRBJ1-2, with 7 bases lining up with TRBD1. V was pared by 1 base and J by 4 bases, with 3 bases of the junction left unmatched. This CDR3 is built from 14 residues. Per the germline V gene, CDR1 is SGHAT and CDR2 is FQNNGV. This CDR3 is CASSLVGQFYGYTF. The CDR3 DNA is TGTGCCAGCAGCTTAGTGGGACAGTTCTATGGCTACACCTTC.

This clonotype came up a few times. The J gene is TRBJ1-2, the V gene TRBV9; 8 nucleotides agree with TRBD1. Germline-derived CDR1 and CDR2 are SGDLS and YYNGEE. The CDR3 totals 15 residues. J lost 4 bases, V lost 4 bases, and 9 bases had no gene match. The CDR3 spells CASSLTTGGSYGYTF. CDR3 nucleotide sequence: TGTGCCAGCAGCCTCACTACAGGGGGAAGCTATGGCTACACCTTC.

This clonotype has a handful of counts. This chain connects TRBV7-9 to TRBJ2-7, with D tentatively TRBD1 or TRBD2 (5 bases each). The length of the CDR3 is 14 residues. Germline assignment: CDR1 SEHNR and CDR2 FQNEAQ (reference sequence). DNA of the CDR3: TGTGCCAGCAGCCCAGGCCGGGACCACGGCGAGCAGTATGTC. Translated: CASSPGRDHGEQYV.

Only a few counts were recorded for this clonotype. This chain links TRBV4-3 with TRBJ1-2; 9 bases map to TRBD1. CDR3 size: 16 residues. Germline V gives CDR1 LGHNA, CDR2 YSLEER. J lost 2 bases, V lost 2 bases, and 6 bases had no gene match. This chain's CDR3 is CASSQFTGGINYGYTF. The CDR3 DNA reads TGCGCCAGCAGCCAATTTACAGGGGGCATAAACTATGGCTACACCTTC.

This clonotype was found a few times. The chain has TRBV5-1 and TRBJ1-2, with TRBD1 matching over 7 bases. The CDR3 runs to 14 residues. The V segment lost 4 bases and the J segment 4 bases; nucleotides outside the gene matches: 7. Germline V gives CDR1 SGHRS, CDR2 YFSETQ. CDR3 amino acids: CASSPMGTAYGYTF. The CDR3 nucleotides are TGCGCCAGCAGCCCGATGGGGACAGCCTATGGCTACACCTTC.

This clonotype was recorded a few times. The genes are TRBV9 and TRBJ1-1; D not resolved. The germline V gene encodes CDR1 SGDLS and CDR2 YYNGEE. CDR3 length: 16 amino acids. Trimming stripped 0 bases from V and 6 bases from J, with 18 bases between. The DNA for the CDR3 is TGTGCCAGCAGCGTAGCACCGACAAGGGATGGCCCTGAAGCTTTCTTT. The encoded protein is CASSVAPTRDGPEAFF.

The CDR3 nucleotides read TGCGCCAGCAGGGTAGGTGACAGTACATTTCCGGGACCAAACAATGAGCAGTTCTTC. It encodes CASRVGDSTFPGPNNEQFF. The chain has TRBV5-1 and TRBJ2-1; D may match TRBD1 or TRBD2 (5 bases each). Germline V lookup: CDR1 SGHRS, CDR2 YFSETQ. V gave up 5 bases and J gave up 5 bases, with 29 bases separating them. The length of the CDR3 is 19 residues.

This clonotype occurred a few times. This rearrangement joins TRBV29-1 to TRBJ1-6; 8 bases map to TRBD1. The CDR3 runs to 13 residues. Germline loops: CDR1 SQVTM, CDR2 ANQGSEA. V lost 6 bases to trimming and J lost 8 bases; unmatched junction nucleotides: 6. CDR3 nucleotides: TGCAGCGTAGGACAGGGTTTGGATTCACCCCTCCACTTT. Its protein product is CSVGQGLDSPLHF.

This clonotype was counted ten times or more. The chain uses TRBV30 and TRBJ2-1; D might be TRBD1 (5 bases). Between the trimmed V and J ends, which lost 2 bases and 6 bases, there was a span of 5 bases. Germline CDR1 is GTSNPN and CDR2 is SVGIG (reference sequence). The CDR3 is 11 residues long. The CDR3 bases are TGTGCCTGGAGTCAGGGCAATGAGCAGTTCTTC. Its protein is CAWSQGNEQFF.